A single sample gave rise to the 14 T cell receptor beta chains below, sequenced in a study of spatial heterogeneity in lung cancer. TCRdb itself ran the 5' RACE reads through MiXCR, one entry per CDR3 protein. The sample lists around 44,000 distinct CDR3 sequences, 10% to 13% occurring once. This sample's time point: blood at routine non-recurrence follow-up after resection. Sample: PBMCs, taken at follow-up. The source of these receptors is a female donor with early-stage non-small cell lung cancer.

This clonotype was counted a few times. V gene TRBV28 combines with J gene TRBJ2-7, with D hard to call. From germline, CDR1 is MDHEN and CDR2 SYDVKM. V lost 1 base, J lost 2 bases, and 12 bases lay in between. There are 15 residues in the CDR3. The CDR3, as DNA: TGTGCCAGCAGTTTATCGGGTGTGGGGACCTACGAGCAGTACTTC. Protein product: CASSLSGVGTYEQYF.

This clonotype appeared many times. The genes are TRBV5-1 and TRBJ2-2, with 8 bases that match TRBD1. The CDR3 totals 16 residues. Germline V gene data show CDR1 as SGHRS and CDR2 as YFSETQ. V trimming: 4 bases; J trimming: 0 bases; junction bases outside the gene matches: 5. CDR3 DNA sequence: TGCGCCAGCAGCCCTAAGGGACAGGCGAACACCGGGGAGCTGTTTTTT. Translated: CASSPKGQANTGELFF. The full variable domain, completed using reference TRBV5-1 and TRBJ2-2, is KAGVTQTPRYLIKTRGQQVTLSCSPISGHRSVSWYQQTPGQGLQFLFEYFSETQRNKGNFPGRFSGRQFSNSRSEMNVSTLELGDSALYLCASSPKGQANTGELFFGEGSRLTVL.

This clonotype was picked up a small number of times. The chain couples TRBV12-3 or TRBV12-4 to TRBJ2-2, with D unresolved. The CDR3 is 12 residues long. With 6 bases removed from V and 10 bases from J, the gap between germline ends came to 12 bases. This chain's CDR3 is CASRTDWEELFF. The CDR3 coding sequence is TGTGCCAGCAGAACAGATTGGGAGGAGCTGTTTTTT.

This clonotype was recorded many times. This chain uses TRBV11-2 with TRBJ2-7, with D perhaps TRBD2 (6 bases). CDR1 is SGHAT and CDR2 is FQNNGV in the germline V gene. Trimming shortened V by 5 bases and J by 2 bases, and 13 bases separated the two germline ends. This CDR3 spans 14 amino acids. CDR3 loop: CASSPLGGAYEQYF. The CDR3, as DNA: TGTGCCAGCAGCCCTCTTGGAGGGGCCTACGAGCAGTACTTC.

This clonotype was observed a handful of times. The chain links TRBV20-1 to TRBJ2-3; 9 positions match TRBD2. The V gene's germline CDR1 is DFQATT and CDR2 SNEGSKA (reference sequence). The ends lost 4 bases at V and 0 bases at J; junction bases unmatched: 2. This CDR3 is built from 14 residues. In DNA form, the CDR3 reads TGCAGTGCTACTAGCGGGGTTAGCACAGATACGCAGTATTTT. Translated, it gives CSATSGVSTDTQYF.

This clonotype was seen only once. The V call is TRBV7-9, the J call TRBJ2-1; 7 bases fit TRBD2. Germline CDR1 reads SEHNR; CDR2 reads FQNEAQ (reference sequence). The CDR3 length is 16 residues. Trimming removed 7 bases from V and 0 bases from J; junction bases left unmatched: 9. Here the CDR3 reads CASIEAGGSSYNEQFF. The CDR3 bases are TGTGCCAGCATCGAAGCCGGGGGGAGCTCCTACAATGAGCAGTTCTTC.

There are many counts of this clonotype. This chain uses TRBV20-1 with TRBJ2-3; 10 bases are shared with TRBD2. Trimming removed 5 bases from V and 0 bases from J; junction bases left unmatched: 5. The CDR3 is 15 amino acids. Germline V gene lookup returns CDR1 DFQATT and CDR2 SNEGSKA (reference sequence). This CDR3 reads CSAPLAGPSTDTQYF. In DNA, the CDR3 is TGCAGTGCTCCACTAGCGGGGCCAAGCACAGATACGCAGTATTTT.

The chain couples TRBV12-3 or TRBV12-4 to TRBJ2-1; TRBD1 aligns across 9 bases. This CDR3 spans 16 amino acids. Germline trimming cut 5 bases from V and 2 bases from J; bases unmatched to any gene: 7. The CDR3 is CASSEPTGGAYNEQFF. The CDR3 DNA sequence: TGTGCCAGCAGTGAACCGACAGGGGGAGCCTACAATGAGCAGTTCTTC.

This clonotype was picked up many times. The V gene is TRBV27, the J gene TRBJ2-7; D possibly uses TRBD1 or TRBD2 (5 bases each). V gave up 5 bases and J gave up 3 bases, with 14 bases separating them. Looked up from germline, CDR1 is MNHEY and CDR2 is SMNVEV (reference sequence). The CDR3 has 14 amino acids. CDR3 DNA sequence: TGTGCCAGCAGTCCTTTTGAGGGGAACTACGAGCAGTACTTC. Protein sequence: CASSPFEGNYEQYF.

V usage is TRBV7-2 and J usage is TRBJ2-5, with D unresolved. V was clipped by 2 bases and J by 2 bases, with 6 bases between them. Per the germline V gene, CDR1 is SGHTA and CDR2 is FQGNSA. The CDR3 is 13 amino acids. As DNA, the CDR3 is TGTGCCAGCAGCTTAACACCTCAAGAGACCCAGTACTTC. It is translated as CASSLTPQETQYF.

This clonotype was detected ten times or more. The chain combines TRBV11-2 with TRBJ2-5, with unresolved D. The V and J ends lost 0 bases and 0 bases respectively, with 17 bases between them. CDR1 SGHAT and CDR2 FQNNGV come from the germline V gene. The CDR3 loop spans 18 amino acids. The DNA for the CDR3 is TGTGCCAGCAGCTTAGATATTGGTTCCCCTCGGTACCAAGAGACCCAGTACTTC. Protein product: CASSLDIGSPRYQETQYF. Supplemented by reference TRBV11-2 and TRBJ2-5, the full variable domain reads EAGVAQSPRYKIIEKRQSVAFWCNPISGHATLYWYQQILGQGPKLLIQFQNNGVVDDSQLPKDRFSAERLKGVDSTLKIQPAKLEDSAVYLCASSLDIGSPRYQETQYFGPGTRLLVL.

This clonotype was counted ten times or more. This chain joins TRBV18 and TRBJ2-2; possibly TRBD1 for D (6 bases). V shed 3 bases and J shed 5 bases, with 13 bases lying between them. Germline CDR1 KGHSH, CDR2 LQKENI. The length of the CDR3 is 15 residues. CDR3 nucleotide sequence: TGTGCCAGCTCACCCGCAACCACAGGGACCGGGGAGCTGTTTTTT. It encodes CASSPATTGTGELFF.

This clonotype was observed many times. The V and J genes are TRBV5-1 and TRBJ1-3; D not certain. Germline CDR1 SGHRS, CDR2 YFSETQ. V lost 0 bases to trimming and J lost 0 bases, with 7 bases between them. CDR3 length: 15 residues. CDR3 DNA: TGCGCCAGCAGCTTGGCGGCGAGCTCTGGAAACACCATATATTTT. The encoded protein is CASSLAASSGNTIYF.

In its sample, this clonotype was seen many times. The chain uses TRBV19 and TRBJ2-1; D remains unclear. CDR3 length: 13 amino acids. CDR1 LNHDA and CDR2 SQIVND come from the germline V gene (reference sequence). V was pared by 3 bases and J by 2 bases, with 5 bases between. This CDR3 is CASSISTYNEQFF. CDR3 bases: TGTGCCAGTAGTATTAGCACCTACAATGAGCAGTTCTTC.